The following is a T cell receptor beta chain sequence with its context. Methods used by the authors: From reference gene primer amplification, estimates of nucleated cell counts were derived. The table came from immunoSEQ multiplex PCR; TCRdb's copy has only in-frame clones and leaves some out. The V and J calls and clone size are taken from that table; D and trimming were inferred from the DNA. Of fewer than 110,000 clones in the sample, over 60% were seen once. Germline V lookup: CDR1 WNHNN, CDR2 SYGVQD (reference sequence). This CDR3 is built from 15 residues. Trimming removed 2 bases from V and 1 base from J, with 11 bases in between. This entry comes from a study of blood T cell repertoires in COVID-19. In the study overall: Sites across the United States, Italy and Spain contributed samples from acute and convalescent COVID-19. Sample material is recorded as cDNA or gDNA derived from T cells, B-cell-depleted T cells, or PBMCs.

This chain connects TRBV10-1 to TRBJ1-1; D is ambiguous. The TCR originated in a man aged 65 to 79 with acute or convalescent COVID-19. Sequencing used peripheral blood. The CDR3 spells CASSESPHWNTEAFF. The DNA for the CDR3 is TGCGCCAGCAGTGAGAGCCCCCATTGGAACACTGAAGCTTTCTTT.